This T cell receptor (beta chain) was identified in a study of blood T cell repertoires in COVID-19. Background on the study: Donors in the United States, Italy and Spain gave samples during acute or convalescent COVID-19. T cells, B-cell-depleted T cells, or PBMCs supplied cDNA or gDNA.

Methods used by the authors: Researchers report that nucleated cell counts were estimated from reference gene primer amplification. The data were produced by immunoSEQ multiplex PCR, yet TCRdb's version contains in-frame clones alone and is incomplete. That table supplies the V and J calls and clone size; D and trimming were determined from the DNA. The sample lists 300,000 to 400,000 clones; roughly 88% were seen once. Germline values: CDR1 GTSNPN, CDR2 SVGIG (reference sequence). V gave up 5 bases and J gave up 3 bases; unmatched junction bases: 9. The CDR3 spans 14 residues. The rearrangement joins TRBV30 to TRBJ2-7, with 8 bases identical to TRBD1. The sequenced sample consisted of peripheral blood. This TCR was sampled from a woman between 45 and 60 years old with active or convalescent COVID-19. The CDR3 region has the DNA TGTGCCTGGGCACCGGGGACAGGCAACTACGAGCAGTACTTC. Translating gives CAWAPGTGNYEQYF.